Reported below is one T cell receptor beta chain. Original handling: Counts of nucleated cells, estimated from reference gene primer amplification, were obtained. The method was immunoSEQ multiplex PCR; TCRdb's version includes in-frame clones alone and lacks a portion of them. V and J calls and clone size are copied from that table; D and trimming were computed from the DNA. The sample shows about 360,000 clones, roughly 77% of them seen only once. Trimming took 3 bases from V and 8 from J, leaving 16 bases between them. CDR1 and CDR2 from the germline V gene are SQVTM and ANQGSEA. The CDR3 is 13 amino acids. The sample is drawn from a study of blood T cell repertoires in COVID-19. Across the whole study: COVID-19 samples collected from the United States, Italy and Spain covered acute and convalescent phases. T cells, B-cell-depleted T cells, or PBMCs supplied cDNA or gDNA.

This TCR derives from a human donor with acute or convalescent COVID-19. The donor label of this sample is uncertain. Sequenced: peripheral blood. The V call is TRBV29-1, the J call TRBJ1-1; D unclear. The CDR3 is CSVERLGRQEAFF. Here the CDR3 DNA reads TGCAGCGTTGAGCGGCTCGGTAGGCAAGAAGCTTTCTTT.